These 21 T cell receptor beta chains originate from one sample sequenced in a study of T cell responses to AZD1222 COVID-19 vaccine. Profiled with immunoSEQ multiplex PCR; TCRdb holds only in-frame clones, not every one. The data hold approximately 94,000 clones, with about 87% observed a single time. The sequences come from peripheral blood, collected on day 0 of AZD1222 vaccination. The receptors were sampled from an adult in good health.

About this clone itself: At one boundary the junction diverges from the germline segment, which might be a read error. This chain connects TRBV18 to TRBJ1-2; 8 bases are shared with TRBD1. CDR3 size: 13 residues. CDR1 KGHSH and CDR2 LQKENI come from the germline V gene. CDR3 bases: TGTGTCAGCTCACCTCCGGAGACAGGGGCCTACACCTTC. Its protein product is CVSSPPETGAYTF.

The chain links TRBV20-1 to TRBJ2-5, with no clear D. Between the trimmed V and J ends, which lost 3 bases and 13 bases, there was a span of 15 bases. This CDR3 has 11 residues. Germline-derived CDR1 and CDR2 are DFQATT and SNEGSKA (reference sequence). CDR3 residues: CSASPLGGVYF. As DNA, the CDR3 is TGCAGTGCTAGCCCCCTCGGTGGGGTGTACTTC.

The J gene is TRBJ1-5, the V gene TRBV30; 7 bases are a match to TRBD1. The CDR3 length is 16 residues. CDR1 is GTSNPN and CDR2 is SVGIG in the germline V gene (reference sequence). With 5 bases clipped from V and 1 base from J, the junction kept 11 bases outside the gene matches. CDR3 DNA: TGTGCCTGGGCCACGGGGGACAGCATCAGCAATCAGCCCCAGCATTTT. This gives the protein CAWATGDSISNQPQHF.

The chain carries TRBV14 and TRBJ2-7; 14 bases are shared with TRBD2. V lost 0 bases to trimming and J lost 2 bases; unmatched junction nucleotides: 6. Germline CDR1 and CDR2: SGHDN and FVKESK. The CDR3 runs 18 residues. DNA of the CDR3: TGTGCCAGCAGCCAAGACCCCTGGACTAGCGGGAGGACCTACGAGCAGTACTTC. It specifies CASSQDPWTSGRTYEQYF.

This chain links TRBV14 with TRBJ1-1, with TRBD1 matching over 8 bases. The germline gives CDR1 SGHDN, CDR2 FVKESK. There are 17 residues in the CDR3. With 0 bases clipped from V and 4 bases from J, the junction kept 10 bases outside the gene matches. The CDR3 nucleotides read TGTGCCAGCAGCCAAGATGGTTACCAGGGGGCAGGCACTGAAGCTTTCTTT. Residues: CASSQDGYQGAGTEAFF.

The chain joins TRBV11-3 to TRBJ1-4; 9 bases line up with TRBD1. V trimming: 4 bases; J trimming: 3 bases; junction bases outside the gene matches: 9. Germline CDR1 reads SGHNT; CDR2 reads YENEEA. CDR3 size: 17 residues. The CDR3 DNA reads TGTGCCAGCAGCTCTAAAAAACAGGGGGCTGCTAATGAAAAACTGTTTTTT. Translating it yields CASSSKKQGAANEKLFF.

V is TRBV4-3 and J is TRBJ1-1; D call uncertain. The length of the CDR3 is 16 residues. Trimming removed 0 bases from V and 7 bases from J, with 18 bases in between. Germline V gene data show CDR1 as LGHNA and CDR2 as YSLEER. The CDR3 DNA follows: TGCGCCAGCAGCCAAGACTCCACAGCAATTTTTCTTGAAGCTTTCTTT. Residues: CASSQDSTAIFLEAFF.

This chain connects TRBV6-5 to TRBJ1-6, with D perhaps matching TRBD1 (5 bases). Germline loops: CDR1 MNHEY, CDR2 SVGAGI. The CDR3 sequence is 16 residues long. V was cut by 2 bases and J by 8 bases, with 16 bases left in between. The CDR3 nucleotides read TGTGCCAGCAGTTACCGGGGCGTACACAGAGATTCACCCCTCCACTTT. Encoded protein: CASSYRGVHRDSPLHF.

V usage is TRBV7-3 and J usage is TRBJ2-1; 7 bases agree with TRBD1. Per the germline V gene, CDR1 is SGHTA and CDR2 is FQGTGA. With V trimmed by 5 bases and J by 3 bases, 7 bases remained unmatched. CDR3 length: 15 amino acids. CDR3: CASSAQTGNYNEQFF. CDR3 DNA sequence: TGTGCCAGCAGCGCCCAGACAGGGAACTACAATGAGCAGTTCTTC.

The chain recombines TRBV6-2 or TRBV6-3 with TRBJ2-7; a weak D match, TRBD2 (5 bases). The CDR3 has 15 residues. Looked up from germline, CDR1 is MNHEY and CDR2 is SVGEGT. The V end lost 0 bases, the J end lost 5 bases, and 14 bases lay between the germline ends. The CDR3: CASSYSIGGLNEQYF. The CDR3 region has the DNA TGTGCCAGCAGTTACTCGATAGGTGGACTGAACGAGCAGTACTTC.

The count of this clone is one. The chain is built from TRBV27 and TRBJ1-2; D not certain. V was shortened by 5 bases and J by 5 bases, with 9 bases between the two germline ends. The CDR3 sequence is 12 residues long. Germline V gene sequence: CDR1 MNHEY, CDR2 SMNVEV (reference sequence). Here the CDR3 reads CASSPAGYGYTF. The CDR3 nucleotides read TGTGCCAGCAGTCCGGCGGGGTATGGCTACACCTTC.

On this clone itself: The sample contains more than one DNA sequence encoding this CDR3. The chain couples TRBV7-3 to TRBJ2-1, with 7 bases matching TRBD2. V shed 5 bases, J shed 7 bases, and the junction held 5 bases outside the gene matches. Germline V gene sequence: CDR1 SGHTA, CDR2 FQGTGA. This CDR3 comprises 13 residues. The CDR3 DNA reads TGTGCCAGCAGCCTGGGGGGGTTAAATGAGCAGTTCTTC. Its translation is CASSLGGLNEQFF.

The chain couples TRBV4-1 to TRBJ2-1; 8 bases map to TRBD1. The ends lost 0 bases at V and 6 bases at J; junction bases unmatched: 13. The germline CDR1 and CDR2 sequences are MGHRA and YSYEKL. The CDR3 covers 18 residues. The CDR3 bases are TGCGCCAGCAGCCAAGATCGCCGGACAGGGCTTGGGCTCAATGAGCAGTTCTTC. Translated: CASSQDRRTGLGLNEQFF.

The count of this clone is one. V gene TRBV6-5 combines with J gene TRBJ1-3; unclear D gene. The CDR3 contains 15 residues. Germline V gene data show CDR1 as MNHEY and CDR2 as SVGAGI. V lost 2 bases and J 0 bases, leaving 8 bases between the germline ends. DNA for the CDR3: TGTGCCAGCAGTTACGGCCGGAGCTCTGGAAACACCATATATTTT. It is translated as CASSYGRSSGNTIYF.

V gene TRBV9 combines with J gene TRBJ1-3, with D perhaps matching TRBD1 (5 bases). The V gene lost 4 bases and the J gene lost 3 bases, with 17 bases spanning the gap. This CDR3 comprises 16 residues. The germline V gene has CDR1 SGDLS and CDR2 YYNGEE. In nucleotides, the CDR3 is TGTGCCAGCAGCACCCCCGGTGGAGGGGTTGGAAACACCATATATTTT. Residues: CASSTPGGGVGNTIYF. The whole variable domain, remainder taken from reference TRBV9 and TRBJ1-3, is DSGVTQTPKHLITATGQRVTLRCSPRSGDLSVYWYQQSLDQGLQFLIQYYNGEERAKGNILERFSAQQFPDLHSELNLSSLELGDSALYFCASSTPGGGVGNTIYFGEGSWLTVV.

This clone was recorded a few times. The V gene is TRBV6-2 or TRBV6-3, the J gene TRBJ2-1; tentatively, D is TRBD2 (6 bases). CDR1 MNHEY and CDR2 SVGEGT come from the germline V gene. The CDR3 spans 15 residues. Trimming left V 0 bases short and J 6 bases short, with 12 bases between. CDR3 nucleotides: TGTGCCAGCAGTTACTCGGAGGGATCGGCCAATGAGCAGTTCTTC. It yields the protein CASSYSEGSANEQFF.

The V and J genes are TRBV28 and TRBJ2-7; tentatively, D is TRBD2 (6 bases). This CDR3 contains 14 residues. CDR1 is MDHEN and CDR2 is SYDVKM in the germline V gene. V was trimmed by 2 bases and J by 3 bases, leaving 11 bases between them. The CDR3 DNA reads TGTGCCAGCAGTTTAGAACTAGCTGGCTACGAGCAGTACTTC. Its translation is CASSLELAGYEQYF.

This clone has only one observation. This chain joins TRBV4-3 and TRBJ1-2, with TRBD1 identical over 8 bases. V was pared by 0 bases and J by 1 base, with 13 bases of the junction left unmatched. Per the germline V gene, CDR1 is LGHNA and CDR2 is YSLEER. The CDR3 covers 19 residues. CDR3 sequence (DNA): TGCGCCAGCAGCCAAGATTGGGATAAGACAGGGGAACATAACTATGGCTACACCTTC. Amino acids: CASSQDWDKTGEHNYGYTF.

The chain is built from TRBV28 and TRBJ1-6; D not certain. Germline values: CDR1 MDHEN, CDR2 SYDVKM. Trimming pared 6 bases from V and 5 bases from J, leaving 8 bases between. The CDR3 loop spans 13 amino acids. CDR3 amino acids: CASRFLDNSPLHF. The CDR3 coding sequence is TGTGCCAGCAGGTTCTTAGATAATTCACCCCTCCACTTT.

V usage is TRBV28 and J usage is TRBJ1-1; the match to TRBD1 covers 7 bases. The CDR3 spans 15 residues. The germline gives CDR1 MDHEN, CDR2 SYDVKM. V dropped 2 bases and J dropped 4; count of bases not matched to a gene: 7. The CDR3 bases are TGTGCCAGCAGTTTAAGTAGGGGGCTGGGCACTGAAGCTTTCTTT. Its translation is CASSLSRGLGTEAFF.

This sequence joins TRBV4-3 and TRBJ2-7, with D perhaps TRBD2 (7 bases). V was cut by 0 bases and J by 12 bases, with 15 bases left in between. The V gene's germline CDR1 is LGHNA and CDR2 YSLEER. The CDR3 sequence is 13 residues long. The CDR3 spells CASSQEPGRGMYF. The CDR3 nucleotides read TGCGCCAGCAGCCAAGAGCCAGGGAGGGGGATGTACTTC.